This TCR beta chain was found in a study of T cells after yellow fever vaccination. Via MiXCR, TCRdb re-called the 5' RACE reads, giving one row per CDR3 protein. The sample shows 230,000 or so distinct CDR3 sequences, approximately 3.5% of them seen only once. This specimen consisted of PBMCs, obtained 15 days after the yellow fever booster vaccination. This TCR was sampled from a man younger than 30 who received the YFV17D yellow fever vaccine.

The CDR3 here is CAWSVSRDTEAFF. CDR3 coding DNA: TGTGCCTGGAGTGTCTCTCGAGACACTGAAGCTTTCTTT. The V call is TRBV30, the J call TRBJ1-1; D is ambiguous. Germline loops: CDR1 GTSNPN, CDR2 SVGIG (reference sequence). With 0 bases removed from V and 3 bases from J, the gap between germline ends came to 8 bases. The CDR3 covers 13 residues.